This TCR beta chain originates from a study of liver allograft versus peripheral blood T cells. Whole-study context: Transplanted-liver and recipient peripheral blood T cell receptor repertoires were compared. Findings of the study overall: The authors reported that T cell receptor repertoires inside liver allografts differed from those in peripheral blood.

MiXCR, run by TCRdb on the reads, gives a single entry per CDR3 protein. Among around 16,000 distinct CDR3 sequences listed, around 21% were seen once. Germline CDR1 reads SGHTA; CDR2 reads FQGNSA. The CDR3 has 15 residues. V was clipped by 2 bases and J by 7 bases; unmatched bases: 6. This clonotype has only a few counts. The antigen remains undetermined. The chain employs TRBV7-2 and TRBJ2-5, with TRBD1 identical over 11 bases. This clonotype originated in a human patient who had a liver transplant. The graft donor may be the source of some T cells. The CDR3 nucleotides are TGTGCCAGCAGCTTAATATACGGACAGGGGGCGACCCAGTACTTC. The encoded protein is CASSLIYGQGATQYF.